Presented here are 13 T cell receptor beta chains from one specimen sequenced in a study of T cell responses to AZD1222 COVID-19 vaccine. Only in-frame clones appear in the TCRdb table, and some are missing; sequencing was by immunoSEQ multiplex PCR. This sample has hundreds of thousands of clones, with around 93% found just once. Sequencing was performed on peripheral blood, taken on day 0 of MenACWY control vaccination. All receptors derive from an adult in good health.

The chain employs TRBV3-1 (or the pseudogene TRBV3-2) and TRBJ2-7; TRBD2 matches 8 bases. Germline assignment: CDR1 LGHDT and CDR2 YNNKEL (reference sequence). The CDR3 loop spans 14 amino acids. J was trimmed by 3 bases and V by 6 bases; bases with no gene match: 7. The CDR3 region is CASRKTGGDYEQYF. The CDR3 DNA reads TGTGCCAGCAGGAAAACGGGGGGGGACTACGAGCAGTACTTC.

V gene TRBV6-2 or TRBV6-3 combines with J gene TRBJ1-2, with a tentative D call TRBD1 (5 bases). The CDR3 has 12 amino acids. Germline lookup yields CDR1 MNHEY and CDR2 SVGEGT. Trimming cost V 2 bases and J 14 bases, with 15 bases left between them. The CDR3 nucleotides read TGTGCCAGCAGTTACGCATCGGGCCCAGGGACCTTC. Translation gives CASSYASGPGTF.

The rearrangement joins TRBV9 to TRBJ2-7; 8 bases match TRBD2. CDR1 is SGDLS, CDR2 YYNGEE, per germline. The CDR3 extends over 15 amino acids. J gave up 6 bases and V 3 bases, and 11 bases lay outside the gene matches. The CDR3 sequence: CASSAGLGVQGEQYF. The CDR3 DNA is TGTGCCAGCAGCGCGGGACTAGGGGTTCAGGGCGAGCAGTACTTC.

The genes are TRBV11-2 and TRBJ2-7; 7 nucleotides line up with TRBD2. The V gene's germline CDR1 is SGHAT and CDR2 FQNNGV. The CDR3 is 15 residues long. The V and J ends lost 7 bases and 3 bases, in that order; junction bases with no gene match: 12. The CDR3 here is CASKPVRGDHYEQYF. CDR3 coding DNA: TGTGCCAGCAAGCCGGTACGGGGGGATCACTACGAGCAGTACTTC.

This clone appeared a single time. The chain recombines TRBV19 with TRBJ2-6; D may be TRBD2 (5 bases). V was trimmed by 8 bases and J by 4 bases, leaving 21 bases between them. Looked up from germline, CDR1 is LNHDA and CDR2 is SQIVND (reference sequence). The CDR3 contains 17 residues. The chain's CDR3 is CASRDYDWQSGANVLTF. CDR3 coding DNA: TGTGCCAGTCGAGACTACGATTGGCAGTCCGGGGCCAACGTCCTGACTTTC.

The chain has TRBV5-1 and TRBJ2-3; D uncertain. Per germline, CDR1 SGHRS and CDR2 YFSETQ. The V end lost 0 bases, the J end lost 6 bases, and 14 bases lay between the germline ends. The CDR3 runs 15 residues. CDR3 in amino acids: CASSLGMVQIDTQYF. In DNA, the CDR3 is TGCGCCAGCAGCTTGGGAATGGTACAGATTGATACGCAGTATTTT.

CDR3 amino acids: CASLGQRVNTEAFF. CDR3 bases: TGTGCCAGCTTGGGACAGAGGGTGAACACTGAAGCTTTCTTT. This chain joins TRBV7-9 and TRBJ1-1, with 7 bases fitting TRBD1. CDR3 length: 14 residues. Germline V gives CDR1 SEHNR, CDR2 FQNEAQ (reference sequence). The ends lost 8 bases at V and 0 bases at J; junction bases unmatched: 6.

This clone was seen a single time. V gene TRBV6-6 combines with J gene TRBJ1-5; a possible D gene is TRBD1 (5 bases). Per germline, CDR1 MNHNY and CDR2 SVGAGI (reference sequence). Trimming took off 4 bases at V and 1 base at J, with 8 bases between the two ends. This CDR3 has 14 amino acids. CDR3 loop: CASSFTGSNQPQHF. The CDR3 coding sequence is TGTGCCAGCAGTTTTACAGGAAGCAATCAGCCCCAGCATTTT.

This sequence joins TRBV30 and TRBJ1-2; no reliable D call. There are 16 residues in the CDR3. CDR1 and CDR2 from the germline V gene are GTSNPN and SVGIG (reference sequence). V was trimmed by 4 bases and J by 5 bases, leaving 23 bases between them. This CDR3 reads CAWIWAQVSEHYGYTF. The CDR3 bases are TGTGCCTGGATTTGGGCTCAGGTATCCGAACATTATGGCTACACCTTC.

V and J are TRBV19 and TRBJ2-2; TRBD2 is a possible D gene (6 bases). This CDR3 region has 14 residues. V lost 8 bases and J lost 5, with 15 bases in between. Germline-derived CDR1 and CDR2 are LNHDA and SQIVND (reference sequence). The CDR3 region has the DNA TGTGCCAGTTCTAGCGCCCGAGGGACCGGGGAGCTGTTTTTT. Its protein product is CASSSARGTGELFF.

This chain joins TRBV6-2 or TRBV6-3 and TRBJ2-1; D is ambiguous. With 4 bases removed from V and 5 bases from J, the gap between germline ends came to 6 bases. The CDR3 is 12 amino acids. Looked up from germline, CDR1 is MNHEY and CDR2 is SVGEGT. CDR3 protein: CASSSQDNEQFF. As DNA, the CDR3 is TGTGCCAGCAGTTCCCAGGACAATGAGCAGTTCTTC.

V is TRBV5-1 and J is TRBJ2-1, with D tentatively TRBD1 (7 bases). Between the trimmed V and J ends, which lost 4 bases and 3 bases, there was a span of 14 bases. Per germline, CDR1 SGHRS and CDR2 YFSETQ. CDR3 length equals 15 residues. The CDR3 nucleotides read TGCGCCAGCAGCGCCAGACAGGGAGGCTACAATGAGCAGTTCTTC. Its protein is CASSARQGGYNEQFF.

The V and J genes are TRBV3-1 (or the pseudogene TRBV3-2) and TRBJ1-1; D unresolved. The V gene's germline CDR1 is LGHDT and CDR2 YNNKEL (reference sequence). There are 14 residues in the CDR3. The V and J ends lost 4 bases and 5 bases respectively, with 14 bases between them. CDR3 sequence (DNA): TGTGCCAGCAGCCCCCGGGGTTGGCGTACTGAAGCTTTCTTT. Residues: CASSPRGWRTEAFF.